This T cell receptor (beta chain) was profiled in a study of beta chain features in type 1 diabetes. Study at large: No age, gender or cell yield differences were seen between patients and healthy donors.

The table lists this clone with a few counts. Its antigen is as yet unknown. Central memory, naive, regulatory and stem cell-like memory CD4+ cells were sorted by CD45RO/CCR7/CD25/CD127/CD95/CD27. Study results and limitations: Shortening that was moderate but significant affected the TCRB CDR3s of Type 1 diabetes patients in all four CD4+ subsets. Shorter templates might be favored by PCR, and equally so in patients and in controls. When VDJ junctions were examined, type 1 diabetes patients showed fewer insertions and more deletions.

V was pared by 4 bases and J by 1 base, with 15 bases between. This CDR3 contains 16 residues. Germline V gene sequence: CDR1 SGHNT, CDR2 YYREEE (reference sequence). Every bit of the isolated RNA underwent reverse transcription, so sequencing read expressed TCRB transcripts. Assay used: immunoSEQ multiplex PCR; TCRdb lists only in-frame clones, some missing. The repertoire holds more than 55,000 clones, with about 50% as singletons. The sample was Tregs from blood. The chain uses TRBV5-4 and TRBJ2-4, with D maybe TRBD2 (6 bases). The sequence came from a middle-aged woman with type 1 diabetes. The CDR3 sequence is CASSPPGREAKNIQYF. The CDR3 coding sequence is TGTGCCAGCAGCCCGCCAGGACGGGAGGCCAAAAACATTCAGTACTTC.